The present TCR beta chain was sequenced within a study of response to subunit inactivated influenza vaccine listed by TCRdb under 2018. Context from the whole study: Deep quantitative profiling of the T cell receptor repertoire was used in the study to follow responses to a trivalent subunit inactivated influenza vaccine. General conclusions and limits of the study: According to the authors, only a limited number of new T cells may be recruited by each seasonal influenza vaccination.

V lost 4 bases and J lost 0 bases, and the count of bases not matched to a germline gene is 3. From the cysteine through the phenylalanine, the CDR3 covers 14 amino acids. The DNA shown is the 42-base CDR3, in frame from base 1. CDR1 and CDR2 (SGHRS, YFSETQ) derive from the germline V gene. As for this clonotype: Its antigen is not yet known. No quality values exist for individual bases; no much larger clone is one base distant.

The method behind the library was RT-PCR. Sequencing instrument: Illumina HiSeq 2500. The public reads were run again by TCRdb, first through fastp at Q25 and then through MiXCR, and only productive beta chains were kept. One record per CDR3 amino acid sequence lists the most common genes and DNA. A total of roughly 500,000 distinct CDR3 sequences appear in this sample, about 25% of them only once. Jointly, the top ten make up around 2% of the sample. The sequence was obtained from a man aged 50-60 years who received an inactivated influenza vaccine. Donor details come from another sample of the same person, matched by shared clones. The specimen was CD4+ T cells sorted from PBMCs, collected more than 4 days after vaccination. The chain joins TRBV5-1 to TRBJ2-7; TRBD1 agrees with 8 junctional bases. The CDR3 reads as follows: CASSIDRGSYEQYF. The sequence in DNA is TGCGCCAGCAGCATCGACAGGGGCTCCTACGAGCAGTACTTC.